One sample yielded the 13 T cell receptor beta chains listed below, sequenced in a study of blood T cell repertoires in COVID-19 (dated by TCRdb to about 2020). The library was made by the immunoSEQ multiplex PCR assay. In TCRdb, the immuneACCESS table is reduced to in-frame sequences with V and J assigned. These tables do not hold every clone; where another copy was compared, an unresolved V gene accounts for under half, and the others remain unexplained. Counted in this sample were under 150,000 clones; about 77% of them appeared once. Of the sample, around 4.4% falls within the top ten clones. Input material: peripheral blood. The receptors derive from a man in his 60s with acute or convalescent COVID-19.

This clone showed up just once. The chain joins TRBV28 to TRBJ1-5; D may be TRBD1 (5 bases). Germline V gene data show CDR1 as MDHEN and CDR2 as SYDVKM. Trimming stripped 0 bases from V and 4 bases from J, with 7 bases between. The CDR3 is made up of 14 amino acids. This chain's CDR3 is CASSLWPGNQPQHF. CDR3 sequence (DNA): TGTGCCAGCAGTTTATGGCCAGGGAATCAGCCCCAGCATTTT.

The J gene is TRBJ1-5, the V gene TRBV18; no clear D. Looked up from germline, CDR1 is KGHSH and CDR2 is LQKENI. The germline V and J ends were trimmed by 1 base and 0 bases, with 10 bases remaining between them. The CDR3 is made up of 16 amino acids. CDR3 sequence: CASSPRADYSNQPQHF. DNA for the CDR3: TGTGCCAGCTCACCACGGGCCGACTATAGCAATCAGCCCCAGCATTTT.

This rearrangement joins TRBV24-1 to TRBJ2-1; TRBD2 is a possible D gene (5 bases). CDR3 length: 15 amino acids. The germline V gene encodes CDR1 KGHDR and CDR2 SFDVKD. V lost 3 bases and J 9 bases, leaving 17 bases between the germline ends. As DNA, the CDR3 is TGTGCCACCAGTGATGCGGGCCTCACGGCGGGTGAGCAGTTCTTC. Translated: CATSDAGLTAGEQFF.

The genes are TRBV29-1 and TRBJ1-1; 7 bases are a match to TRBD1. Germline values: CDR1 SQVTM, CDR2 ANQGSEA. The CDR3 consists of 15 residues. V lost 4 bases to trimming and J lost 2 bases; unmatched junction nucleotides: 10. In nucleotides, the CDR3 is TGCAGCGTTGGAGGTCAGCGAGGGGGCAACACTGAAGCTTTCTTT. Amino acids: CSVGGQRGGNTEAFF.

This clone was detected once. This chain connects TRBV19 to TRBJ2-1; no clear D gene. The CDR3 is made up of 11 amino acids. In germline, CDR1 is LNHDA, CDR2 SQIVND (reference sequence). The germline V and J ends were trimmed by 4 bases and 10 bases, with 8 bases remaining between them. DNA of the CDR3: TGTGCCAGTAGTAACGGGTACGAGCAGTTCTTC. Its protein product is CASSNGYEQFF. The entire variable domain, with the rest obtained from reference TRBV19 and TRBJ2-1, is as follows: DGGITQSPKYLFRKEGQNVTLSCEQNLNHDAMYWYRQDPGQGLRLIYYSQIVNDFQKGDIAEGYSVSREKKESFPLTVTSAQKNPTAFYLCASSNGYEQFFGPGTRLTVL.

CDR3 bases: TGTGCCAGTAGTTTCGCCATGAGGAATCAGCCCCAGCATTTT. It codes for CASSFAMRNQPQHF. This chain links TRBV19 with TRBJ1-5; no reliable D call. The germline V gene has CDR1 LNHDA and CDR2 SQIVND (reference sequence). V lost 5 bases, J lost 4 bases, and 12 bases lay in between. There are 14 residues in the CDR3.

This chain uses TRBV5-6 with TRBJ1-2; D remains ambiguous. CDR3 length: 16 residues. With 4 bases removed from V and 4 bases from J, the gap between germline ends came to 20 bases. Germline CDR1 SGHDT, CDR2 YYEEEE. In nucleotides, the CDR3 is TGTGCCAGCAGCAGTTGGACGGGCCAGGAGGTCTATGGCTACACCTTC. It yields the protein CASSSWTGQEVYGYTF.

V usage is TRBV7-3 and J usage is TRBJ2-2; perhaps TRBD2 as D (5 bases). V gave up 4 bases and J gave up 4 bases, with 10 bases separating them. The CDR3 length is 14 residues. Germline-derived CDR1 and CDR2 are SGHTA and FQGTGA. CDR3 in amino acids: CASSSLGGTGELFF. CDR3 nucleotides: TGTGCCAGCAGCTCCCTAGGAGGCACCGGGGAGCTGTTTTTT.

V usage is TRBV9 and J usage is TRBJ2-7; 8 nucleotides agree with TRBD1. CDR3 length: 15 residues. Germline loops: CDR1 SGDLS, CDR2 YYNGEE. With 1 base clipped from V and 3 bases from J, the junction kept 6 bases outside the gene matches. The chain's CDR3 is CASSVQQGALYEQYF. The CDR3 nucleotides read TGTGCCAGCAGCGTACAGCAGGGGGCGCTCTACGAGCAGTACTTC. The entire variable domain, with the rest obtained from reference TRBV9 and TRBJ2-7, is as follows: DSGVTQTPKHLITATGQRVTLRCSPRSGDLSVYWYQQSLDQGLQFLIQYYNGEERAKGNILERFSAQQFPDLHSELNLSSLELGDSALYFCASSVQQGALYEQYFGPGTRLTVT.

The chain links TRBV18 to TRBJ2-7, with 7 bases lining up with TRBD1. Germline V CDR1 and CDR2: KGHSH, LQKENI. CDR3 size: 14 residues. The ends lost 5 bases at V and 2 bases at J; junction bases unmatched: 6. The CDR3 DNA reads TGTGCCAGCTCAATTCAACAGGGGACCTACGAGCAGTACTTC. It encodes CASSIQQGTYEQYF. The entire variable domain, with the rest obtained from reference TRBV18 and TRBJ2-7, is as follows: NAGVMQNPRHLVRRRGQEARLRCSPMKGHSHVYWYRQLPEEGLKFMVYLQKENIIDESGMPKERFSAEFPKEGPSILRIQQVVRGDSAAYFCASSIQQGTYEQYFGPGTRLTVT.

The chain uses TRBV11-3 and TRBJ2-3, with 9 nucleotides matching TRBD1. With 3 bases clipped from V and 5 bases from J, the junction kept 3 bases outside the gene matches. The CDR3 covers 14 residues. From germline, CDR1 is SGHNT and CDR2 YENEEA. For the CDR3, the DNA is TGTGCCAGCAGCTTGGGACAGGGTAGAGATACGCAGTATTTT. Amino acid sequence: CASSLGQGRDTQYF.

This chain connects TRBV2 to TRBJ2-3, with 9 bases that match TRBD2. CDR1 SNHLY and CDR2 FYNNEI come from the germline V gene. This CDR3 is 16 amino acids long. The trim removed 7 bases at V and 1 base at J, leaving 9 bases unmatched. Here the CDR3 DNA reads TGTGCCAGCATAGCTCGCGGGAGGGCCCGCACAGATACGCAGTATTTT. It encodes CASIARGRARTDTQYF.

This chain joins TRBV12-5 and TRBJ2-1; 13 bases agree with TRBD2. The CDR3 runs to 18 residues. Germline V lookup: CDR1 LGHNT, CDR2 FRNRAP. V was clipped by 6 bases and J by 6 bases; unmatched bases: 14. This chain's CDR3 is CASGSGLAGPQVSNEQFF. In nucleotides, the CDR3 is TGTGCTAGTGGCTCGGGACTAGCGGGACCTCAGGTGTCCAATGAGCAGTTCTTC.